This TCR beta chain was sequenced for a study of metastatic and nonmetastatic thyroid tumors. Study background: The study looked at repertoires side by side in blood and in tumor or nodule tissue from malignant and benign thyroid patients.

There were no patients who had received any treatment before thyroid surgery. TCRdb ran MiXCR on the PCR reads. Of 35,000 to 50,000 clones listed, over 25% are singletons. The sample was blood. This TCR came from a male donor with papillary thyroid cancer or a benign thyroid nodule (not recorded which). Some clones in this sample may be carry-over from other donors' samples.

Written as DNA, the CDR3 is TGTGCCAGCGGTGGCGGGGAGGATAACGAGCAGTACTTC. Its protein product is CASGGGEDNEQYF. This chain links TRBV7-6 with TRBJ2-7; maybe TRBD2 (6 bases). Germline CDR1 reads SGHVS; CDR2 reads FNYEAQ. The CDR3 is 13 residues long. V lost 8 bases to trimming and J lost 5 bases, with 16 bases between them.